The source of this T cell receptor (beta chain) is a study of blood T cell repertoires in COVID-19. The germline gives CDR1 LGHNA, CDR2 YNFKEQ. CDR3 length: 13 residues. The V and J ends lost 0 bases and 9 bases respectively, with 11 bases between them. Repertoires were generated with immunoSEQ multiplex PCR, while TCRdb's copy carries only in-frame clones and drops some. This sample yields 200,000 or so clones, of which over 75% are seen a single time; about 3.5% belongs to the top ten. There are a few counts of this clone. The clonotype comes from a woman under 40 who had been exposed to COVID-19. The specimen was PBMCs or T cells enriched from blood (not recorded which). The gene calls are TRBV4-2 and TRBJ1-1, with D maybe TRBD1 (5 bases). The CDR3 spells CASSQDRGIKAFF. DNA of the CDR3: TGTGCCAGCAGCCAAGATAGGGGCATTAAAGCTTTCTTT.